The 28 T cell receptor beta chains below were found in one sample sequenced in a study of T cell changes during pregnancy in multiple sclerosis. Profiling relied on immunoSEQ multiplex PCR, and the TCRdb table lists in-frame clones only, not all of them. The data contain 45,000 to 65,000 clones, over 80% of them singletons. The sample was CD4+ T cells from peripheral blood mononuclear cells, taken after pregnancy. The receptors come from a female donor with multiple sclerosis, enrolled in a pregnancy study.

The J gene is TRBJ2-5, the V gene TRBV5-6; TRBD2 is a possible D gene (7 bases). Germline CDR1 is SGHDT and CDR2 is YYEEEE. V was trimmed by 4 bases and J by 5 bases, leaving 18 bases between them. The CDR3 covers 15 residues. The CDR3 bases are TGTGCCAGCAGCCGGATTCGGGGGGCAGGGGAGACCCAGTACTTC. Translation gives CASSRIRGAGETQYF.

CDR3 amino acids: CSVVGGGTEAFF. Written as DNA, the CDR3 is TGCAGCGTTGTAGGGGGCGGCACTGAAGCTTTCTTT. The chain is built from TRBV29-1 and TRBJ1-1; the match to TRBD1 covers 7 bases. The junction had 3 bases not matched to a gene; V was cut back by 4 bases and J by 4 bases. This CDR3 has 12 amino acids. Germline loops: CDR1 SQVTM, CDR2 ANQGSEA. Combining the CDR3 with reference TRBV29-1 and TRBJ1-1 gives the whole variable domain SAVISQKPSRDICQRGTSLTIQCQVDSQVTMMFWYRQQPGQSLTLIATANQGSEATYESGFVIDKFPISRPNLTFSTLTVSNMSPEDSSIYLCSVVGGGTEAFFGQGTRLTVV.

The genes are TRBV7-3 and TRBJ2-1, with a weak D call TRBD2 (6 bases). From germline, CDR1 is SGHTA and CDR2 FQGTGA. V gave up 2 bases and J gave up 9 bases, with 14 bases separating them. CDR3 length equals 14 residues. The CDR3 protein is CASSLGPKEGEQFF. In DNA form, the CDR3 reads TGTGCCAGCAGCTTAGGTCCCAAGGAGGGTGAGCAGTTCTTC.

The V and J genes are TRBV5-1 and TRBJ2-1, with 14 bases lining up with TRBD2. The germline V gene has CDR1 SGHRS and CDR2 YFSETQ. There are 15 residues in the CDR3. The V gene end was trimmed by 4 bases and the J gene end by 6 bases; junction bases not matched to a gene: 3. The CDR3 DNA reads TGCGCCAGCAGCGGCGGGACTAGCGGGAGCAATGAGCAGTTCTTC. Translation gives CASSGGTSGSNEQFF.

This rearrangement joins TRBV28 to TRBJ1-5; a possible D gene is TRBD1 (5 bases). There are 21 residues in the CDR3. Trimming pared 6 bases from V and 0 bases from J, leaving 30 bases between. CDR1 MDHEN and CDR2 SYDVKM come from the germline V gene. CDR3 sequence (DNA): TGTGCCAGCAGACTGAAATCTCAGGGAGGGGTCAGTTATTATAGCAATCAGCCCCAGCATTTT. Translating it yields CASRLKSQGGVSYYSNQPQHF.

V usage is TRBV11-1 and J usage is TRBJ2-3; tentatively, D is TRBD1 (6 bases). This CDR3 has 16 residues. Trimming removed 6 bases at V and 1 base at J, with 17 bases between. The germline gives CDR1 SGHAT, CDR2 FQDESV (reference sequence). CDR3 sequence reads: CASSELGARGTDTQYF. As DNA, the CDR3 is TGTGCCAGCAGTGAACTGGGGGCGCGAGGCACAGATACGCAGTATTTT.

The sample holds a few counts of this clone. This rearrangement joins TRBV7-2 to TRBJ2-1; 11 bases map to TRBD1. The germline V gene has CDR1 SGHTA and CDR2 FQGNSA. The CDR3 spans 16 residues. V was pared by 4 bases and J by 10 bases, with 12 bases of the junction left unmatched. The CDR3 coding sequence is TGTGCCAGCAGCTCGATAGGGACAGGGGGAATTGGGGAGCAGTTCTTC. This gives the protein CASSSIGTGGIGEQFF.

This chain links TRBV5-6 with TRBJ1-2; the D gene is possibly TRBD1 (5 bases). The ends were cut back, 1 base at V and 4 bases at J, with 11 bases in the middle. The CDR3 totals 14 residues. In germline, CDR1 is SGHDT, CDR2 YYEEEE. For the CDR3, the DNA is TGTGCCAGCAGCTTGATAGGGGTTGGCTATGGCTACACCTTC. This sequence encodes CASSLIGVGYGYTF.

This chain connects TRBV15 to TRBJ1-5; D not resolved. Germline CDR1 LNHNV, CDR2 YYDKDF (reference sequence). The CDR3 runs to 16 residues. Trimming removed 0 bases at V and 7 bases at J, with 16 bases between. CDR3 amino acids: CATSRDLEGLGQPQHF. For the CDR3, the DNA is TGTGCCACCAGCAGAGATTTAGAGGGCTTAGGACAGCCCCAGCATTTT. Full variable domain (outside the CDR3, taken from reference TRBV15 and TRBJ1-5): DAMVIQNPRYQVTQFGKPVTLSCSQTLNHNVMYWYQQKSSQAPKLLFHYYDKDFNNEADTPDNFQSRRPNTSFCFLDIRSPGLGDTAMYLCATSRDLEGLGQPQHFGDGTRLSIL.

This clone has more than one count but fewer than ten. This chain links TRBV13 with TRBJ2-1; 12 bases are a match to TRBD1. Germline V CDR1 and CDR2: PRHDT, FYEKMQ (reference sequence). V lost 4 bases and J lost 10; bases outside the gene matches: 8. The CDR3 is 15 residues long. CDR3 DNA: TGTGCCAGCAGCTCATCGGGACAGGGGGCTGGAGAGCAGTTCTTC. It encodes CASSSSGQGAGEQFF.

This chain joins TRBV6-5 and TRBJ1-5; no clear D gene. Trimming took 5 bases from V and 2 from J, leaving 7 bases between them. CDR1 is MNHEY, CDR2 SVGAGI, per germline. The CDR3 is 13 residues long. Here the CDR3 DNA reads TGTGCCAGCAGTCGACAAGGCAATCAGCCCCAGCATTTT. This encodes CASSRQGNQPQHF.

The V gene is TRBV11-3, the J gene TRBJ2-1, with D perhaps TRBD2 (6 bases). The CDR3 loop spans 15 amino acids. V was trimmed by 0 bases and J by 0 bases, leaving 6 bases between them. Germline CDR1 and CDR2: SGHNT and YENEEA. CDR3 DNA sequence: TGTGCCAGCAGCTTAGACGGGAGCTCCTACAATGAGCAGTTCTTC. As protein: CASSLDGSSYNEQFF.

The chain employs TRBV30 and TRBJ2-3; 9 positions match TRBD2. Trimming cost V 5 bases and J 4 bases; bases outside gene matches: 7. CDR3 length: 14 residues. Germline V gene lookup returns CDR1 GTSNPN and CDR2 SVGIG (reference sequence). This CDR3 reads CAWALAGGSDTQYF. CDR3 nucleotides: TGTGCCTGGGCCTTGGCGGGAGGGTCAGATACGCAGTATTTT.

The CDR3 here is CASSLVGAATNEKLFF. CDR3 in DNA: TGTGCCAGCAGCTTAGTGGGTGCGGCAACTAATGAAAAACTGTTTTTT. The gene calls are TRBV11-2 and TRBJ1-4; D remains ambiguous. Trimming stripped 1 base from V and 0 bases from J, with 9 bases between. CDR3 length: 16 residues. From germline, CDR1 is SGHAT and CDR2 FQNNGV.

The rearrangement joins TRBV19 to TRBJ2-1; 14 bases line up with TRBD2. Trimming took 7 bases from V and 8 from J; bases not matched to a gene: 10. The CDR3 sequence is 16 residues long. Germline V gene sequence: CDR1 LNHDA, CDR2 SQIVND (reference sequence). The CDR3 nucleotides read TGTGCCAGTACCCGACTAGCGGGAGGGCCTCCCCATGAGCAGTTCTTC. Its protein product is CASTRLAGGPPHEQFF.

The rearrangement links TRBV15 to TRBJ2-7; D is possibly TRBD1 (5 bases). CDR1 and CDR2 from the germline V gene are LNHNV and YYDKDF (reference sequence). V lost 0 bases and J lost 0, with 9 bases in between. This CDR3 is 15 amino acids long. CDR3 sequence reads: CATSRDPRDSYEQYF. Here the CDR3 DNA reads TGTGCCACCAGCAGAGATCCCAGGGACTCCTACGAGCAGTACTTC.

V and J are TRBV2 and TRBJ2-2, with 11 nucleotides matching TRBD2. The CDR3 loop spans 16 amino acids. Germline V lookup: CDR1 SNHLY, CDR2 FYNNEI. Trimming at V came to 6 bases and at J to 2 bases, leaving 5 bases not matched to a gene. The CDR3 DNA reads TGTGCCAGCAGGGGGGGACTAGCGGTTAACACCGGGGAGCTGTTTTTT. Amino acids: CASRGGLAVNTGELFF. The whole variable domain, remainder taken from reference TRBV2 and TRBJ2-2, is EPEVTQTPSHQVTQMGQEVILRCVPISNHLYFYWYRQILGQKVEFLVSFYNNEISEKSEIFDDQFSVERPDGSNFTLKIRSTKLEDSAMYFCASRGGLAVNTGELFFGEGSRLTVL.

With regard to this clone: One junction end disagrees with the germline gene, perhaps due to a read error. The CDR3 loop is CASSLVVGTGGLF. The DNA for the CDR3 is TGTGCCAGCAGTTTGGTCGTGGGGACAGGAGGTCTCTTT. This chain uses TRBV28 with TRBJ1-1; TRBD1 matches at 8 bases. There are 13 residues in the CDR3. Looked up from germline, CDR1 is MDHEN and CDR2 is SYDVKM. The whole variable domain, remainder taken from reference TRBV28 and TRBJ1-1, is DVKVTQSSRYLVKRTGEKVFLECVQDMDHENMFWYRQDPGLGLRLIYFSYDVKMKEKGDIPEGYSVSREKKERFSLILESASTNQTSMYLCASSLVVGTGGLFGQGTRLTVV.

The CDR3 DNA follows: TGCGCCAGCAGCCAAGATTTTACTAGCGGGAGGGCTGGGAGCTCCTACAATGAGCAGTTCTTC. This gives the protein CASSQDFTSGRAGSSYNEQFF. The gene calls are TRBV4-3 and TRBJ2-1, with 13 nucleotides matching TRBD2. Germline V CDR1 and CDR2: LGHNA, YSLEER. The CDR3 length is 21 residues. Trimming removed 0 bases from V and 0 bases from J; junction bases left unmatched: 11.

The CDR3 DNA reads TGTGCCAGCAGCCGCACTACCGGGGTGGTGTTGCCAGCTTTCTTT. Its translation: CASSRTTGVVLPAFF. This chain uses TRBV5-5 with TRBJ1-1; D remains ambiguous. The V gene lost 4 bases and the J gene lost 10 bases, with 23 bases spanning the gap. The CDR3 sequence is 15 residues long. In germline, CDR1 is SGHKS, CDR2 YYEKEE (reference sequence).

This clone was recorded once. This chain uses TRBV27 with TRBJ2-5; 11 bases are a match to TRBD2. The CDR3 has 15 amino acids. The V gene's germline CDR1 is MNHEY and CDR2 SMNVEV (reference sequence). The V and J ends lost 8 bases and 1 base, in that order; junction bases with no gene match: 6. CDR3 DNA sequence: TGTGCCAGCCGGGGACTAGCGGCATCCCAAGAGACCCAGTACTTC. Its translation is CASRGLAASQETQYF.

V usage is TRBV28 and J usage is TRBJ2-3; D possibly corresponds to TRBD2 (6 bases). CDR1 is MDHEN and CDR2 is SYDVKM in the germline V gene. This CDR3 is 14 amino acids long. V was cut by 4 bases and J by 5 bases, with 13 bases left in between. Here the CDR3 DNA reads TGTGCCAGCAGTTCAAAGGGACTTAAAGATACGCAGTATTTT. Its protein is CASSSKGLKDTQYF. The full variable domain, rest sourced from reference TRBV28 and TRBJ2-3, is DVKVTQSSRYLVKRTGEKVFLECVQDMDHENMFWYRQDPGLGLRLIYFSYDVKMKEKGDIPEGYSVSREKKERFSLILESASTNQTSMYLCASSSKGLKDTQYFGPGTRLTVL.

The chain has TRBV7-9 and TRBJ2-7, with 7 bases that match TRBD2. Germline trimming cut 5 bases from V and 0 bases from J; bases unmatched to any gene: 7. CDR3 length: 15 amino acids. CDR1 is SEHNR and CDR2 is FQNEAQ in the germline V gene (reference sequence). The CDR3 loop reads CASSPGGGRSYEQYF. The CDR3 DNA is TGTGCCAGCAGCCCGGGAGGAGGACGCTCCTACGAGCAGTACTTC.

The gene calls are TRBV6-1 and TRBJ1-1, with D unclear. Deletions cut 4 bases from V and 3 bases from J, with 9 bases between. This CDR3 has 13 amino acids. Germline V gene data show CDR1 as MNHNS and CDR2 as SASEGT. CDR3 sequence: CASSGEGYTEAFF. The CDR3 DNA reads TGTGCCAGCAGTGGAGAGGGTTACACTGAAGCTTTCTTT.

Judged by abundance, this clone is medium-sized. The chain uses TRBV9 and TRBJ1-1; D gene uncertain. The CDR3 sequence is 16 residues long. The V end was cut by 4 bases, the J end by 1 base, with 17 bases between. Per germline, CDR1 SGDLS and CDR2 YYNGEE. CDR3 sequence: CASSSRPAGSNTEAFF. The DNA for the CDR3 is TGTGCCAGCAGCTCCCGCCCGGCAGGATCGAACACTGAAGCTTTCTTT. Variable domain in full (rest from reference TRBV9 and TRBJ1-1): DSGVTQTPKHLITATGQRVTLRCSPRSGDLSVYWYQQSLDQGLQFLIQYYNGEERAKGNILERFSAQQFPDLHSELNLSSLELGDSALYFCASSSRPAGSNTEAFFGQGTRLTVV.

The chain uses TRBV7-9 and TRBJ2-1; 13 bases line up with TRBD2. The V and J ends lost 2 bases and 9 bases, in that order; junction bases with no gene match: 13. Germline CDR1 reads SEHNR; CDR2 reads FQNEAQ (reference sequence). The CDR3 has 18 amino acids. The CDR3 protein is CASSLKTQLAGGGGEQFF. The CDR3 DNA follows: TGTGCCAGCAGCTTAAAAACCCAACTAGCGGGAGGGGGTGGTGAGCAGTTCTTC.

This chain links TRBV7-6 with TRBJ2-3, with 12 nucleotides matching TRBD2. From germline, CDR1 is SGHVS and CDR2 FNYEAQ. The CDR3 totals 16 residues. V shed 1 base and J 4 bases; nucleotides not matched to a gene: 3. The CDR3 loop is CASSLVLAGGSDTQYF. The CDR3 bases are TGTGCCAGCAGCTTAGTGCTAGCGGGAGGGTCAGATACGCAGTATTTT.

The chain links TRBV19 to TRBJ2-1; 11 nucleotides align to TRBD2. The CDR3 is 18 amino acids. Germline CDR1 reads LNHDA; CDR2 reads SQIVND (reference sequence). V trimming: 7 bases; J trimming: 5 bases; junction bases outside the gene matches: 16. CDR3 bases: TGTGCCAGTACCGAAGGCCTACTTAGCGGGAGGGGCCACAATGAGCAGTTCTTC. This translates into CASTEGLLSGRGHNEQFF. The full variable domain, with the rest looked up from reference TRBV19 and TRBJ2-1, is DGGITQSPKYLFRKEGQNVTLSCEQNLNHDAMYWYRQDPGQGLRLIYYSQIVNDFQKGDIAEGYSVSREKKESFPLTVTSAQKNPTAFYLCASTEGLLSGRGHNEQFFGPGTRLTVL.